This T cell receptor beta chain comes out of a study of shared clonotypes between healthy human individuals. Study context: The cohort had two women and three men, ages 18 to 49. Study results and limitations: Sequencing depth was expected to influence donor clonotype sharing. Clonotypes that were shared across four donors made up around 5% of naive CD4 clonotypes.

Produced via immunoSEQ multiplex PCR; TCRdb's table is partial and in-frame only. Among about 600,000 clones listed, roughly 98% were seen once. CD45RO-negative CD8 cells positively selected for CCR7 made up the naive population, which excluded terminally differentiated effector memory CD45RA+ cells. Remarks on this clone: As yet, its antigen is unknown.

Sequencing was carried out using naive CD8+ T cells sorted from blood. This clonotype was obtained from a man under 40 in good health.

Here the CDR3 reads CASTPKTSTITDTQYF. The CDR3, as DNA: TGTGCCAGCACCCCTAAGACTAGCACTATTACAGATACGCAGTATTTT. V gene TRBV25-1 combines with J gene TRBJ2-3, with TRBD2 matching 7 bases. The CDR3 runs 16 residues. Germline values: CDR1 MGHDK, CDR2 SYGVNS. The ends lost 7 bases at V and 3 bases at J; junction bases unmatched: 13.